The 4 T cell receptor beta chains reported below all come from one sample, sequenced in a study of T cell responses to AZD1222 COVID-19 vaccine (dated by TCRdb to about 2021). Library generation was performed with the immunoSEQ multiplex PCR assay. TCRdb holds this immuneACCESS table with in-frame rearrangements only. Some clones are missing; in checked studies, unresolved V genes explain under half, and the rest has no known cause. For this sample there are approximately 120,000 clones; 93% appear just once. 3.1% of the sample lies in the top ten. What the time point label conveys for this sample: baseline before first vaccination. The sequences come from peripheral blood, collected on day 0 of AZD1222 vaccination. These TCRs come from an adult in good health.

The chain links TRBV4-2 to TRBJ2-2; 7 bases agree with TRBD2. This CDR3 comprises 15 residues. Germline V lookup: CDR1 LGHNA, CDR2 YNFKEQ. Trimming took 0 bases from V and 6 from J; bases not matched to a gene: 4. The CDR3 coding sequence is TGTGCCAGCAGCCAAGATCTTACTAGCGCCGGGGAGCTGTTTTTT. Residues: CASSQDLTSAGELFF.

The J gene is TRBJ2-7, the V gene TRBV5-8; D not resolved. The CDR3 is 11 residues long. Germline-derived CDR1 and CDR2 are SGHTS and YDEGEE. Trimming removed 4 bases from V and 3 bases from J, with 5 bases in between. CDR3 bases: TGTGCCAGCAGCCTTTACTACGAGCAGTACTTC. Protein sequence: CASSLYYEQYF.

This sequence joins TRBV5-1 and TRBJ1-2; weak D call: TRBD1 (6 bases). Trimming cost V 0 bases and J 5 bases, with 14 bases left between them. Germline assignment: CDR1 SGHRS and CDR2 YFSETQ. The CDR3 sequence is 15 residues long. CDR3 DNA: TGCGCCAGCAGCTTGGCCCCCAGGGGCGGGTATGGCTACACCTTC. Amino acid sequence: CASSLAPRGGYGYTF.

The chain has TRBV27 and TRBJ2-5; TRBD1 or TRBD2 may be the D gene (5 bases each). Germline-derived CDR1 and CDR2 are MNHEY and SMNVEV (reference sequence). Trimming took 8 bases from V and 4 from J, leaving 5 bases between them. The CDR3 loop spans 10 amino acids. CDR3 region: CASGGETQYF. In DNA form, the CDR3 reads TGTGCCAGCGGGGGAGAGACCCAGTACTTC.